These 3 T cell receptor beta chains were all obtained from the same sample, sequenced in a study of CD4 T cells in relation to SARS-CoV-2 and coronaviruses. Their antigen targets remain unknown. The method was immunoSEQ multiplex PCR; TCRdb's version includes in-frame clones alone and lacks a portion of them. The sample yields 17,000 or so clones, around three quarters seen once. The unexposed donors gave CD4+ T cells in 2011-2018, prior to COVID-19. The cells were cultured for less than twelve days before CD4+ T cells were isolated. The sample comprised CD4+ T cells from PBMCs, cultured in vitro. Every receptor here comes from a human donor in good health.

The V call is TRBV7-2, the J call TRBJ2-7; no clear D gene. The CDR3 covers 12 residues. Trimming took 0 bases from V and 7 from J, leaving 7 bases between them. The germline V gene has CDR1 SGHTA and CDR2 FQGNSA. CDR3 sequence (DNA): TGTGCCAGCAGCTTAGCAACCCTGGAGCAGTACTTC. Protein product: CASSLATLEQYF.

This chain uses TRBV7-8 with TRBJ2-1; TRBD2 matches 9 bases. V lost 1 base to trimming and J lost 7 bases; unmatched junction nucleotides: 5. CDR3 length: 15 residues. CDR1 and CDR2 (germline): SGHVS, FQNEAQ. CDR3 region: CASSLGASGMNEQFF. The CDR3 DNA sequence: TGTGCCAGCAGCTTAGGGGCTAGCGGGATGAATGAGCAGTTCTTC.

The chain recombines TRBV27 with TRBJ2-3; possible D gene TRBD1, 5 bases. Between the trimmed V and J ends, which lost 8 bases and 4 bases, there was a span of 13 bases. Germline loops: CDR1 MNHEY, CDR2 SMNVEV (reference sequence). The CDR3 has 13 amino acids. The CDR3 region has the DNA TGTGCCAGCGCTTGGGGCGGCGCAGATACGCAGTATTTT. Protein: CASAWGGADTQYF.